What follows are 7 T cell receptor beta chains derived from one specimen sequenced in a study of cytomegalovirus exposure and HLA in healthy donors. PCR amplification relied on 60 Vbeta primers (plus 13 Jbeta primers). Sequencing used immunoSEQ multiplex PCR; TCRdb keeps in-frame clones, though not all of them. Seen here are about 200,000 clones, around 81% observed once, and the top ten hold about 1.7%. Source material: PBMCs. The receptors come from a man aged 18-30 years in good health and CMV-seronegative.

The rearrangement uses TRBV27 and TRBJ2-2; 11 positions agree with TRBD2. The CDR3 sequence is 20 residues long. CDR1 is MNHEY, CDR2 SMNVEV, per germline (reference sequence). The V segment lost 3 bases and the J segment 2 bases; nucleotides outside the gene matches: 14. CDR3 in amino acids: CASSFRTGLAGPYNTGELFF. CDR3 nucleotides: TGTGCCAGCAGTTTCAGAACCGGACTAGCGGGTCCCTATAACACCGGGGAGCTGTTTTTT.

The V call is TRBV5-1, the J call TRBJ2-1; 8 bases are a match to TRBD1. The length of the CDR3 is 14 residues. Trimming took 6 bases from V and 4 from J; bases not matched to a gene: 6. Per germline, CDR1 SGHRS and CDR2 YFSETQ. The CDR3 DNA is TGCGCCAGCAACGACAGGGGTTATTACAATGAGCAGTTCTTC. It translates to CASNDRGYYNEQFF.

This clone was observed a few times. J is TRBJ2-7 and V is TRBV5-1; D may be TRBD2 (6 bases). V was pared by 4 bases and J by 3 bases, with 17 bases between. Germline-derived CDR1 and CDR2 are SGHRS and YFSETQ. The CDR3 totals 15 residues. The CDR3 nucleotides are TGCGCCAGCAGCCCGGGGGATTTTGAGGGCTACGAGCAGTACTTC. This codes for CASSPGDFEGYEQYF.

CDR3 loop: CASSPWVGRQWEQYF. The DNA for the CDR3 is TGTGCCAGCAGCCCCTGGGTCGGTCGGCAGTGGGAGCAGTACTTC. The chain combines TRBV7-8 with TRBJ2-5; TRBD2 might be the D (5 bases). Germline values: CDR1 SGHVS, CDR2 FQNEAQ. The CDR3 spans 15 residues. Trimming took 5 bases from V and 11 from J, leaving 24 bases between them. Combining the CDR3 with reference TRBV7-8 and TRBJ2-5 gives the whole variable domain GAGVSQSPRYKVAKRGQDVALRCDPISGHVSLFWYQQALGQGPEFLTYFQNEAQLDKSGLPSDRFFAERPEGSVSTLKIQRTQQEDSAVYLCASSPWVGRQWEQYFGPGTRLLVL.

The chain uses TRBV5-1 and TRBJ1-1; a weak D match, TRBD1 (5 bases). This CDR3 contains 14 residues. V was shortened by 4 bases and J by 4 bases, with 14 bases between the two germline ends. Germline lookup yields CDR1 SGHRS and CDR2 YFSETQ. The CDR3 here is CASSLYGGSTEAFF. CDR3 nucleotides: TGCGCCAGCAGCCTCTACGGGGGGAGCACTGAAGCTTTCTTT.

The V gene is TRBV29-1, the J gene TRBJ2-3; TRBD2 matches at 9 bases. Germline lookup yields CDR1 SQVTM and CDR2 ANQGSEA. J lost 1 base, V lost 8 bases, and 10 bases had no gene match. The CDR3 runs to 15 residues. CDR3 DNA: TGCAGCCTCCTGACCCTAGCGGGACGCACAGATACGCAGTATTTT. Translation: CSLLTLAGRTDTQYF.

This chain uses TRBV7-2 with TRBJ2-7; D perhaps matches TRBD2 (6 bases). The CDR3 is made up of 15 amino acids. Trimming left V 5 bases short and J 5 bases short, with 19 bases between. Germline V gene data show CDR1 as SGHTA and CDR2 as FQGNSA. The DNA for the CDR3 is TGTGCCAGCAGCCGGGTTGGAGGGGCGAAGAACGAGCAGTACTTC. Amino acid sequence: CASSRVGGAKNEQYF.